The rows below give T cell receptor beta chains drawn from one sample of a study of control samples from healthy donors and cancer patients. TCRdb keeps only in-frame clones here, not all; method: immunoSEQ multiplex PCR. Here the sample spans 100,000 or so clones, 83% being singletons. The sample taken for sequencing was blood. The receptors originated from a woman aged 45 to 65 in good health. Both conserved end residues are part of each CDR3. The order of the fields is J gene, V gene, CDR3 protein.

J: TRBJ2-6
V: TRBV27
CDR3: CASRSAGSGANVLTF

J: TRBJ2-3
V: TRBV2
CDR3: CASSEFGTSGNTDTQYF

J: TRBJ1-1
V: TRBV14
CDR3: CASSQGTEAFF

J: TRBJ2-1
V: TRBV9
CDR3: CASSVRWENNEQFF

J: TRBJ1-5
V: TRBV19
CDR3: CASSNGQVYQPQHF

J: TRBJ1-3
V: TRBV6-2/TRBV6-3
CDR3: CASSRAGGNAGNTIYF

J: TRBJ2-5
V: TRBV5-1
CDR3: CASTSDIPRETQYF

J: TRBJ2-2
V: TRBV25-1
CDR3: CASRGLAGGPGTGELFF

J: TRBJ2-7
V: TRBV18
CDR3: CASSPGDRYEQYF

J: TRBJ2-1
V: TRBV4-3
CDR3: CASSQLNFNEQFF

J: TRBJ2-3
V: TRBV6-5
CDR3: CASSYSGTEWFYTQYF

J: TRBJ1-2
V: TRBV18
CDR3: CASSPPGQYYGYTF

J: TRBJ2-6
V: TRBV7-2
CDR3: CASSLAGVANVLTF

J: TRBJ2-7
V: TRBV28
CDR3: CASSLADRVYEQYF

J: TRBJ1-3
V: TRBV28
CDR3: CASFSTPRAGNTIYF

J: TRBJ1-1
V: TRBV9
CDR3: CASSEAGGGTEAFF

J: TRBJ1-5
V: TRBV6-2/TRBV6-3
CDR3: CASSLNPGQGVDQPQHF